The TCR beta chain described here comes from a study of CD8 T cells in ankylosing spondylitis. In TCRdb, the 5' RACE reads were re-called with MiXCR into one record per CDR3 protein. Among over 130,000 distinct CDR3 sequences listed, approximately 44% were seen once. Trimming took off 5 bases at V and 4 bases at J, with 12 bases between the two ends. The length of the CDR3 is 13 residues. Whole-study results and caveats: Blood of patients with ankylosing spondylitis appeared to be characterized by a TCR beta motif of several highly homologous variants.

This clonotype showed up just a few times. Its antigen is as yet unknown. Sequences were obtained from synovial fluid, either unsorted or a sorted T cell fraction (not recorded which). V usage is TRBV12-3 or TRBV12-4 and J usage is TRBJ2-7; D not certain. The clonotype was recovered from a male donor with ankylosing spondylitis. The CDR3 DNA follows: TGTGCCAGCAGTCCGGGCCTCGGGTACGAGCAGTACTTC. It yields the protein CASSPGLGYEQYF.